These T cell receptor beta chains were read from a single sample in a study of cytomegalovirus exposure and HLA in healthy donors. TCRdb keeps only in-frame clones here, not all; method: immunoSEQ multiplex PCR. The sample shows around 160,000 clones, around 90% of them seen only once. The specimen was PBMCs. The receptors were sampled from a young man in good health and CMV-seronegative. Both conserved end residues are part of each CDR3. A D gene is named only where the DNA matches it firmly. The size of a clone is reported for some rows only, either as once, few or many, or as a class for expanded clones.

j_call v_call clone_size cdr3_length d_call cdr3_aa cdr3_nt
TRBJ1-2 TRBV5-1 - 15 - CASSWGWGPTYGYTF TGCGCCAGCAGCTGGGGTTGGGGGCCGACCTATGGCTACACCTTC
TRBJ1-2 TRBV5-1 - 13 - CASSLEGVWGYTF TGCGCCAGCAGCTTAGAAGGGGTTTGGGGCTACACCTTC
TRBJ1-4 TRBV7-8 few 15 - CASSSLVTRGEKLFF TGTGCCAGCAGCTCCTTAGTAACTCGAGGTGAAAAACTGTTTTTT
TRBJ2-7 TRBV4-1 - 15 TRBD2 CASSQVTSGTYEQYF TGCGCCAGCAGCCAAGTTACTAGCGGAACCTACGAGCAGTACTTC
TRBJ1-5 TRBV7-9 - 13 - CASSTQGRQPQHF TGTGCCAGCAGCACGCAGGGGAGACAGCCCCAGCATTTT
TRBJ1-3 TRBV5-8 - 15 - CASNGMGHRRNTIYF TGTGCCAGCAACGGAATGGGACACAGAAGAAACACCATATATTTT
TRBJ1-1 TRBV4-1 - 14 TRBD1 CASSLRDRDTEAFF TGCGCCAGCAGCCTCCGGGACAGGGACACTGAAGCTTTCTTT
TRBJ2-1 TRBV5-1 once 14 - CASSILPAGNEQFF TGCGCCAGCAGCATACTACCCGCCGGCAATGAGCAGTTCTTC
TRBJ2-3 TRBV25-1 - 16 TRBD1 CASSENIGTGTDTQYF TGTGCCAGCAGTGAAAACATCGGGACAGGGACAGATACGCAGTATTTT
TRBJ2-1 TRBV6-5 - 14 TRBD2 CASDGGLAVDEQFF TGTGCCAGTGATGGAGGACTAGCGGTGGATGAGCAGTTCTTC
TRBJ1-2 TRBV27 once 16 - CASSLSGEGGHYGYTF TGTGCCAGCAGTTTATCGGGGGAGGGGGGTCACTATGGCTACACCTTC
TRBJ1-5 TRBV5-1 - 16 - CASSSSGSFSNQPQHF TGCGCCAGCAGCTCATCGGGGTCATTTAGCAATCAGCCCCAGCATTTT
TRBJ1-6 TRBV11-1 once 13 - CASSLAPGSPLHF TGTGCCAGCAGCTTAGCGCCAGGGTCACCCCTCCACTTT
TRBJ2-7 TRBV5-6 - 15 TRBD1 CASSPTGTGSYEQYF TGTGCCAGCAGCCCTACCGGGACAGGCTCCTACGAGCAGTACTTC
TRBJ1-6 TRBV6-5 - 13 - CASSQGTLSPLHF TGTGCCAGCAGTCAGGGGACCTTATCACCCCTCCACTTT
TRBJ1-2 TRBV5-1 - 16 TRBD1 CASSRNGDSSSYGYTF TGCGCCAGCAGCCGAAATGGGGACAGCTCTAGCTATGGCTACACCTTC
TRBJ1-1 TRBV10-3 - 14 - CAISVDRSNTEAFF TGTGCCATCAGTGTAGACAGGTCAAACACTGAAGCTTTCTTT
TRBJ1-4 TRBV5-1 - 14 - CASARGGLTEKLFF TGCGCCAGCGCCCGTGGGGGACTAACTGAAAAACTGTTTTTT
TRBJ2-2 TRBV5-1 - 15 TRBD2 CASVGGGAHTGELFF TGCGCCAGCGTTGGCGGGGGGGCCCACACCGGGGAGCTGTTTTTT
TRBJ2-2 TRBV29-1 few 16 TRBD1 CSVRSGQGTDTGELFF TGCAGTGTTCGATCCGGACAGGGGACTGACACCGGGGAGCTGTTTTTT
TRBJ2-7 TRBV4-3 - 16 TRBD2 CASSRTDGLETYEQYF TGCGCCAGCAGCCGAACCGACGGACTAGAGACCTACGAGCAGTACTTC
TRBJ2-7 TRBV5-6 - 14 - CASSLGRGSYEQYF TGTGCCAGCAGCTTGGGAAGGGGTTCCTACGAGCAGTACTTC
TRBJ1-4 TRBV5-1 - 16 TRBD1 CASSSQTGEPNEKLFF TGCGCCAGCAGCAGCCAGACAGGGGAGCCTAATGAAAAACTGTTTTTT